This T cell receptor beta chain is drawn from a study of cytomegalovirus exposure and HLA in healthy donors. Study conclusions and caveats: Per published reports, the classifier diagnosed cytomegalovirus status with high specificity and sensitivity. Analyzed later, association rates of TCRs varied across HLA loci, with DRB1 most and HLA-C fewest.

As for this clone: The antigen is not known.

The PCR made use of 60 Vbeta and 13 Jbeta primers. Profiled with immunoSEQ multiplex PCR; TCRdb holds only in-frame clones, not every one. This table has approximately 150,000 clones, about 71% appearing once. Each donor was healthy, and each was a bone marrow donor. V gave up 6 bases and J gave up 7 bases; unmatched junction bases: 5. The CDR3 spans 15 residues. CDR1 is SGHTA and CDR2 is FQGNSA in the germline V gene. What was sequenced was PBMCs. The chain carries TRBV7-2 and TRBJ1-6, with 11 positions matching TRBD1. The origin of this receptor is a man aged 45-65 years in good health and CMV-seronegative. CDR3 region: CASSGQGAVNSPLHF. Written as DNA, the CDR3 is TGTGCCAGCAGTGGACAGGGGGCCGTCAATTCACCCCTCCACTTT.